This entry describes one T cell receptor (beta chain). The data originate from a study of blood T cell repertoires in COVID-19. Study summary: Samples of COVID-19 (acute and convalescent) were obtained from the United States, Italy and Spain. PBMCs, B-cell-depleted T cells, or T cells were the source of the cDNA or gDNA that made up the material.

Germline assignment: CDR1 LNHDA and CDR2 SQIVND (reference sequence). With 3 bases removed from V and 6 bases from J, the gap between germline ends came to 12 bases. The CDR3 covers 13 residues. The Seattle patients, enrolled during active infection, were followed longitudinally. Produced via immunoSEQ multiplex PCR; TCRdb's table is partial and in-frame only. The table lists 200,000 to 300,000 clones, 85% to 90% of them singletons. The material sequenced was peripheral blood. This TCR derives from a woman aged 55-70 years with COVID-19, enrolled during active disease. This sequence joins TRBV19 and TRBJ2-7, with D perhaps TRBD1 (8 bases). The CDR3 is CASSMTGEGEQYF. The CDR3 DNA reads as TGTGCCAGTAGTATGACAGGGGAGGGCGAGCAGTACTTC.